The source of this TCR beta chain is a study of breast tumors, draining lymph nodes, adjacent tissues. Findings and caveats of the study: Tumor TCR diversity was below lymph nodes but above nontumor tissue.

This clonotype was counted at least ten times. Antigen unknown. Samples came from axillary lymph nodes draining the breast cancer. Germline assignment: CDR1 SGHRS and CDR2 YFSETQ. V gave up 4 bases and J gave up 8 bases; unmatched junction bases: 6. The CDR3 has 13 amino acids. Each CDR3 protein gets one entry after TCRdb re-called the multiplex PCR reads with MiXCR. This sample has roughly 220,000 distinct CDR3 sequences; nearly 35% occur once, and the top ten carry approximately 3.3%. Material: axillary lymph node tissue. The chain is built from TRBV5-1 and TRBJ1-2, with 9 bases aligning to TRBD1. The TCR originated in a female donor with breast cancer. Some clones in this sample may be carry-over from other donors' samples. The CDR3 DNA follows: TGCGCCAGCAGCCTGGGACAGGGAAAGGGCTACACCTTC. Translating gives CASSLGQGKGYTF.